This entry lists 16 T cell receptor beta chains sequenced from one sample in a study of blood T cell repertoires in COVID-19 (TCRdb year 2020). The library was produced with the immunoSEQ multiplex PCR assay. The source is immuneACCESS, and TCRdb retained only in-frame sequences with V and J called. Part of the clones is not carried over; for the studies checked, unresolved V genes explain less than half of this, and the remainder is unexplained. In all, the sample holds under 300,000 clones, and roughly nine tenths of those were seen once. In total, the top ten clones hold approximately 1.3% of the sample. The material sequenced was PBMCs or T cells enriched from blood (not recorded which). All receptors derive from a human donor in a cohort exposed to, infected with or recovered from COVID-19 (not recorded which). The donor label of this sample is uncertain.

The chain combines TRBV6-2 or TRBV6-3 with TRBJ1-1; tentatively, D is TRBD1 (6 bases). V lost 3 bases to trimming and J lost 4 bases, with 12 bases between them. The CDR3 is 14 residues long. The germline V gene has CDR1 MNHEY and CDR2 SVGEGT. The CDR3, as DNA: TGTGCCAGCAGTTATTCACAGGGTGCCACTGAAGCTTTCTTT. Translation gives CASSYSQGATEAFF.

This chain links TRBV3-1 (or the pseudogene TRBV3-2) with TRBJ2-3, with 10 bases fitting TRBD2. The J segment lost 1 base and the V segment lost 1 base, leaving 5 bases of the junction unmatched. Germline V gene lookup returns CDR1 LGHDT and CDR2 YNNKEL (reference sequence). The CDR3 is made up of 17 amino acids. CDR3 protein: CASSQAPSGGRTDTQYF. CDR3 nucleotide sequence: TGTGCCAGCAGCCAAGCCCCTAGCGGGGGTCGCACAGATACGCAGTATTTT.

The gene calls are TRBV7-8 and TRBJ2-7, with 9 bases lining up with TRBD1. In germline, CDR1 is SGHVS, CDR2 FQNEAQ. The V and J ends lost 5 bases and 5 bases, in that order; junction bases with no gene match: 4. CDR3 size: 13 residues. CDR3 in DNA: TGTGCCAGCAGCCGCGACAGGGGGAACGAGCAGTACTTC. This encodes CASSRDRGNEQYF. Supplemented by reference TRBV7-8 and TRBJ2-7, the full variable domain reads GAGVSQSPRYKVAKRGQDVALRCDPISGHVSLFWYQQALGQGPEFLTYFQNEAQLDKSGLPSDRFFAERPEGSVSTLKIQRTQQEDSAVYLCASSRDRGNEQYFGPGTRLTVT.

The rearrangement links TRBV27 to TRBJ1-2, with 7 positions matching TRBD1. CDR3 length: 17 residues. With 7 bases clipped from V and 6 bases from J, the junction kept 20 bases outside the gene matches. Germline V gives CDR1 MNHEY, CDR2 SMNVEV (reference sequence). The DNA of the CDR3 is TGTGCCAGCATACCATCCCCGAGGACAGGCCAGCTGAATGGCTACACCTTC. Protein product: CASIPSPRTGQLNGYTF.

The chain is built from TRBV18 and TRBJ1-4; D not resolved. Trimming removed 2 bases from V and 3 bases from J, with 10 bases in between. The V gene's germline CDR1 is KGHSH and CDR2 LQKENI. The CDR3 has 15 residues. CDR3 DNA sequence: TGTGCCAGCTCACCATCGGGTACCGCTAATGAAAAACTGTTTTTT. Protein: CASSPSGTANEKLFF.

This chain connects TRBV18 to TRBJ1-2, with D tentatively TRBD1 (6 bases). The CDR3 covers 16 residues. Germline values: CDR1 KGHSH, CDR2 LQKENI. V lost 2 bases, J lost 4 bases, and 17 bases lay in between. In nucleotides, the CDR3 is TGTGCCAGCTCACCAGTGGCCCCGACAGGCCTCTATGGCTACACCTTC. Its protein product is CASSPVAPTGLYGYTF.

The V call is TRBV10-2, the J call TRBJ1-1; TRBD1 agrees at 7 bases. Germline CDR1 is WSHSY and CDR2 is SAAADI. J was trimmed by 2 bases and V by 4 bases; bases with no gene match: 4. There are 14 residues in the CDR3. The CDR3 DNA is TGCGCCAGCAGTGCCGACAGGGCTAACACTGAAGCTTTCTTT. The encoded protein is CASSADRANTEAFF.

The rearrangement uses TRBV19 and TRBJ1-1; 7 nucleotides match TRBD1. V shed 6 bases, J shed 6 bases, and the junction held 7 bases outside the gene matches. Per germline, CDR1 LNHDA and CDR2 SQIVND (reference sequence). This CDR3 comprises 13 residues. The CDR3 bases are TGTGCCAGTAGACACACAGGGGTGTCTGAAGCTTTCTTT. This codes for CASRHTGVSEAFF. The full variable domain, with the rest looked up from reference TRBV19 and TRBJ1-1, is DGGITQSPKYLFRKEGQNVTLSCEQNLNHDAMYWYRQDPGQGLRLIYYSQIVNDFQKGDIAEGYSVSREKKESFPLTVTSAQKNPTAFYLCASRHTGVSEAFFGQGTRLTVV.

This clone was picked up a small number of times. The chain uses TRBV3-1 (or the pseudogene TRBV3-2) and TRBJ2-1, with TRBD2 as a possible D gene (6 bases). Trimming pared 4 bases from V and 5 bases from J, leaving 15 bases between. This CDR3 contains 15 residues. Looked up from germline, CDR1 is LGHDT and CDR2 is YNNKEL (reference sequence). The CDR3 is CASSPGVLADNEQFF. CDR3 in DNA: TGTGCCAGCAGCCCCGGTGTGTTAGCGGACAATGAGCAGTTCTTC.

V gene TRBV7-3 combines with J gene TRBJ2-1, with TRBD2 matching 11 bases. The CDR3 length is 18 residues. Per the germline V gene, CDR1 is SGHTA and CDR2 is FQGTGA. Germline trimming cut 0 bases from V and 12 bases from J; bases unmatched to any gene: 16. The CDR3 here is CASSLTASGGPSSNRQFF. The CDR3 DNA follows: TGTGCCAGCAGCTTAACAGCTAGCGGGGGGCCTTCTTCCAATAGGCAGTTCTTC. Combining the CDR3 with reference TRBV7-3 and TRBJ2-1 gives the whole variable domain GAGVSQTPSNKVTEKGKYVELRCDPISGHTALYWYRQSLGQGPEFLIYFQGTGAADDSGLPNDRFFAVRPEGSVSTLKIQRTERGDSAVYLCASSLTASGGPSSNRQFFGPGTRLTVL.

This chain links TRBV18 with TRBJ1-1; D may be TRBD1 (5 bases). The CDR3 totals 14 residues. Trimming pared 2 bases from V and 3 bases from J, leaving 10 bases between. CDR1 KGHSH and CDR2 LQKENI come from the germline V gene. CDR3 coding DNA: TGTGCCAGCTCACCATCCAGGGTCGACACTGAAGCTTTCTTT. As protein: CASSPSRVDTEAFF.

The chain has TRBV6-5 and TRBJ1-2; tentative D call: TRBD1 (6 bases). Germline V CDR1 and CDR2: MNHEY, SVGAGI. The CDR3 is 13 amino acids. Trimming left V 4 bases short and J 14 bases short, with 20 bases between. The CDR3, as DNA: TGTGCCAGCAGTTTTGTACAGGGTTGGCGGTGGACCTTC. Its protein product is CASSFVQGWRWTF.

This clone was recorded only once. DNA of the CDR3: TGTGCCACCAGCAGAGGGGACAGGGATTCTGAAGCTTTCTTT. Translating gives CATSRGDRDSEAFF. The chain couples TRBV15 to TRBJ1-1; 9 bases match TRBD1. CDR1 LNHNV and CDR2 YYDKDF come from the germline V gene (reference sequence). The V gene end was trimmed by 1 base and the J gene end by 6 bases; junction bases not matched to a gene: 3. The CDR3 has 14 residues.

The chain employs TRBV9 and TRBJ2-1, with 8 positions matching TRBD2. Trimming took 4 bases from V and 10 from J; bases not matched to a gene: 13. CDR1 is SGDLS and CDR2 is YYNGEE in the germline V gene. The CDR3 runs 15 residues. CDR3 region: CASSPVRAGVFEQFF. The CDR3 coding sequence is TGTGCCAGCAGCCCTGTCCGAGCGGGGGTATTCGAGCAGTTCTTC. The whole variable domain, remainder taken from reference TRBV9 and TRBJ2-1, is DSGVTQTPKHLITATGQRVTLRCSPRSGDLSVYWYQQSLDQGLQFLIQYYNGEERAKGNILERFSAQQFPDLHSELNLSSLELGDSALYFCASSPVRAGVFEQFFGPGTRLTVL.

The chain recombines TRBV6-5 with TRBJ1-2, with TRBD1 matching 7 bases. The CDR3 contains 13 residues. CDR1 and CDR2 from the germline V gene are MNHEY and SVGAGI. V shed 7 bases and J 4 bases; nucleotides not matched to a gene: 6. The CDR3 loop reads CASTATGSYGYTF. The CDR3 nucleotides read TGTGCCAGCACGGCGACAGGGTCCTATGGCTACACCTTC.

The chain has TRBV4-2 and TRBJ1-1; 7 bases fit TRBD1. CDR1 and CDR2 (germline): LGHNA, YNFKEQ. V lost 5 bases, J lost 1 base, and 7 bases stayed unmatched. The CDR3 covers 15 residues. The CDR3 DNA reads as TGTGCCAGCAGCGCAAGACAGGGAGAGAACACTGAAGCTTTCTTT. It translates to CASSARQGENTEAFF.